This T cell receptor beta chain comes out of a study of T-cell memory formation after mild COVID-19. Study-wide points: Mainly CM and EM harbored the contracting CD4+ clones; mainly EMRA harbored the CD8+ ones. Clones from the second wave (peaking day 37) had unconfirmed SARS-CoV-2 specificity. Pre-infection memory harbored some responding clones, suggesting cross-reactive memory joined.

TCRdb re-derived calls from the 5' RACE reads in MiXCR, one entry per CDR3 protein. The sample lists roughly 130,000 distinct CDR3 sequences, about a sixth seen once, with 5.2% in the top ten. This clonotype occurred a few times. The antigen is undetermined. The sample comprised PBMCs or a T cell subset sorted from them (not recorded which). The clonotype was recovered from a man between 18 and 29 years old who had mild COVID-19 (a few samples of this study predate the infection). Cell type and time point are not known.

The CDR3 sequence is CASSLPGQGVYEQYV. The CDR3 nucleotides are TGTGCCAGCAGCCTACCGGGACAAGGGGTCTACGAGCAGTACGTC. The chain carries TRBV7-2 and TRBJ2-7; possibly TRBD1 for D (6 bases). The CDR3 has 15 amino acids. Deletions cut 5 bases from V and 3 bases from J, with 17 bases between. The V gene's germline CDR1 is SGHTA and CDR2 FQGNSA.